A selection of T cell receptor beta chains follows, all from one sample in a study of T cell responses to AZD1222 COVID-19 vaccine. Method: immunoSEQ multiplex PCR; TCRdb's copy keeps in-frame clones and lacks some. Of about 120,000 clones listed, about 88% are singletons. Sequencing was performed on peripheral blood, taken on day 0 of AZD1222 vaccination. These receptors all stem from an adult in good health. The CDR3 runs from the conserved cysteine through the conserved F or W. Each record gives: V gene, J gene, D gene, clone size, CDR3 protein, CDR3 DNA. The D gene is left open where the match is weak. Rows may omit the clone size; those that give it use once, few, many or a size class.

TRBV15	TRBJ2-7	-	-	CATSTEGSEQYF	TGTGCCACCAGCACCGAAGGTTCCGAGCAGTACTTC
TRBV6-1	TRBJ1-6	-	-	CASSDQSAFSSPLHF	TGTGCCAGCAGTGATCAGTCGGCTTTTAGTTCACCCCTCCACTTT
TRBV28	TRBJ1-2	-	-	CAIFRDAANYGYTF	TGTGCCATCTTCCGGGACGCTGCTAACTATGGCTACACCTTC
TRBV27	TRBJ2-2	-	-	CASSLSGRGNTGELFF	TGTGCCAGCAGTTTATCTGGCAGGGGGAACACCGGGGAGCTGTTTTTT
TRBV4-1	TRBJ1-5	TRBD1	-	CASSQDRGRIDQPQHF	TGCGCCAGCAGCCAAGACAGGGGGCGTATAGATCAGCCCCAGCATTTT
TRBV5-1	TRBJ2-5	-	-	CASSLGLETQYF	TGCGCCAGCAGCTTGGGACTAGAGACCCAGTACTTC
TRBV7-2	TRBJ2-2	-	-	CASSPLATNTGELFF	TGTGCCAGCAGCCCTTTAGCCACGAACACCGGGGAGCTGTTTTTT
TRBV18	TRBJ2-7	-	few	CASSQLAGPYEQYF	TGTGCCAGCTCACAATTGGCAGGGCCCTACGAGCAGTACTTC
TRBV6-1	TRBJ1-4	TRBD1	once	CASSDTGGQNEKLFF	TGTGCCAGCAGTGACACAGGGGGTCAAAATGAAAAACTGTTTTTT
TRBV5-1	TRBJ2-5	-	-	CASSLSGVQETQYF	TGCGCCAGCAGCTTGTCAGGGGTCCAAGAGACCCAGTACTTC
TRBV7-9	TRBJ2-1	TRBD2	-	CASSAGLAGEGKQFF	TGTGCCAGCAGCGCCGGACTAGCGGGAGAGGGGAAGCAGTTCTTC
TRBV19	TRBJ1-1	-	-	CASSIVAGMNTEAFF	TGTGCCAGTAGTATAGTGGCCGGCATGAACACTGAAGCTTTCTTT
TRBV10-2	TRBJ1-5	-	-	CASSESGGKNQPQHF	TGCGCCAGCAGTGAGTCGGGCGGCAAAAATCAGCCCCAGCATTTT
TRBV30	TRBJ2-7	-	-	CAWNKGSAYEQYF	TGTGCCTGGAATAAGGGGAGCGCCTACGAGCAGTACTTC
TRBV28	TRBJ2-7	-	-	CASSPSERARNEQYF	TGTGCCAGCAGTCCTTCAGAAAGGGCTAGGAACGAGCAGTACTTC
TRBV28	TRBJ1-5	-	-	CASSKDTRGNQPQHF	TGTGCCAGCAGTAAGGACACAAGGGGCAATCAGCCCCAGCATTTT
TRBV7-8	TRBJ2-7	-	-	CASSLPARRSRSSYEQYF	TGTGCCAGCAGCTTACCCGCTAGAAGGTCCAGGTCGTCCTACGAGCAGTACTTC
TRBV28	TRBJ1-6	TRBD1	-	CASNWDSSGDSPLHF	TGTGCCAGCAATTGGGACAGCAGCGGAGATTCACCCCTCCACTTT
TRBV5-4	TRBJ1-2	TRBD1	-	CASSEQGPSYGYTF	TGTGCCAGCAGCGAACAGGGGCCCTCCTATGGCTACACCTTC
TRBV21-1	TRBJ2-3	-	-	CASSKAGLAGSDTQYF	TGTGCCAGCAGCAAAGCCGGGCTAGCGGGATCGGATACGCAGTATTTT
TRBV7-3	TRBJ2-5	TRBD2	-	CASSLGTSGRRGETQYF	TGTGCCAGCAGCTTAGGGACTAGCGGGAGGAGGGGGGAGACCCAGTACTTC
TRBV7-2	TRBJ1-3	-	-	CASSLAAGSGNTIYF	TGTGCCAGCAGCTTGGCAGCCGGCTCTGGAAACACCATATATTTT
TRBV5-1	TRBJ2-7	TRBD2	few	CASSSRSSGSSYEQYF	TGCGCCAGCAGCAGCCGGAGTAGCGGGAGCTCCTACGAGCAGTACTTC
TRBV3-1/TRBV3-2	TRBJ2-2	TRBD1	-	CASSLRGSGGELFF	TGTGCCAGCAGCCTCAGGGGGAGTGGAGGGGAGCTGTTTTTT
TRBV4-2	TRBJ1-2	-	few	CASSQDASLAGYGYTF	TGTGCCAGCAGCCAAGATGCATCCCTGGCGGGCTATGGCTACACCTTC
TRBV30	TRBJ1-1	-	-	CAWAGGRPNTEAFF	TGTGCCTGGGCGGGGGGACGCCCTAACACTGAAGCTTTCTTT
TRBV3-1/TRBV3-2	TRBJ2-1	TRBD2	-	CASSQDRRGSGNEQFF	TGTGCCAGCAGCCAAGATCGGCGCGGGAGCGGGAATGAGCAGTTCTTC
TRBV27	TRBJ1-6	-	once	CASSVTLRSPLHF	TGTGCCAGCAGTGTGACTCTTAGGTCACCCCTCCACTTT
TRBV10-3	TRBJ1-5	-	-	CAISAGVGNQPQHF	TGTGCCATCAGTGCGGGTGTGGGCAATCAGCCCCAGCATTTT
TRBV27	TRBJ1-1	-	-	CASSFGTGGITEAFF	TGTGCCAGCAGTTTTGGGACCGGAGGGATCACTGAAGCTTTCTTT
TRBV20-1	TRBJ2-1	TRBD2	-	CSASKFSGSNEQFF	TGCAGTGCTAGTAAATTTAGCGGGAGTAATGAGCAGTTCTTC
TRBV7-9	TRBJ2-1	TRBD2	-	CASSLGTSGTREFF	TGTGCCAGCAGCTTAGGGACTAGCGGAACGAGGGAGTTCTTC
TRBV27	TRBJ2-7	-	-	CASSLGSGWTYEQYF	TGTGCCAGCAGTTTAGGGTCAGGGTGGACTTACGAGCAGTACTTC
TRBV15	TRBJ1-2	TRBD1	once	CATSRGGQGLNYGYTF	TGTGCCACCAGCAGAGGAGGACAGGGGCTTAACTATGGCTACACCTTC
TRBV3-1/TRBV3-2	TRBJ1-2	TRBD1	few	CASSLGTGGRYGYTF	TGTGCCAGCAGCCTGGGGACAGGGGGACGCTATGGCTACACCTTC
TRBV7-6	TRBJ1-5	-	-	CASSLALGQPQHF	TGTGCCAGCAGCTTAGCGCTGGGTCAGCCCCAGCATTTT
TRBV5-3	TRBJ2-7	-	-	CARTKVHCEQYF	TGTGCCAGAACAAAGGTTCACTGCGAGCAGTACTTC
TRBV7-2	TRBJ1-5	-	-	CASSLAAGANQPQHF	TGTGCCAGCAGCTTAGCGGCAGGGGCCAATCAGCCCCAGCATTTT
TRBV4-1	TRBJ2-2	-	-	CASSQRGRNTGELFF	TGCGCCAGCAGCCAAAGAGGGAGGAACACCGGGGAGCTGTTTTTT
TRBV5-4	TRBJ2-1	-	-	CASSSTRPTLGEQFF	TGTGCCAGCAGCTCAACACGGCCCACCCTGGGCGAGCAGTTCTTC
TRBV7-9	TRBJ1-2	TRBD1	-	CASSSPDRIRLSYTF	TGTGCCAGCAGCTCCCCGGACAGGATACGCCTAAGCTACACCTTC